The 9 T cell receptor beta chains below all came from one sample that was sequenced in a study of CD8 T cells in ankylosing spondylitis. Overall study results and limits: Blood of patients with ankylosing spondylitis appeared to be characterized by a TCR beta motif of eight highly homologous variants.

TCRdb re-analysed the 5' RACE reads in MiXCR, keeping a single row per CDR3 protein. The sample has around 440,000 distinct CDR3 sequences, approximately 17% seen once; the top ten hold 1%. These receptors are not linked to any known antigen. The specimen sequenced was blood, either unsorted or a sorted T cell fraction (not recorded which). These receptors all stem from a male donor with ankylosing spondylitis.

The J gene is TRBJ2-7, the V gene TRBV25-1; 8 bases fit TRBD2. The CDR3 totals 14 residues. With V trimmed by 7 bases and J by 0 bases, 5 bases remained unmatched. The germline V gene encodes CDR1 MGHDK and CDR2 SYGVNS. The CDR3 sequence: CASNAGGSSYEQYF. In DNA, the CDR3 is TGTGCCAGCAATGCGGGGGGATCCTCCTACGAGCAGTACTTC.

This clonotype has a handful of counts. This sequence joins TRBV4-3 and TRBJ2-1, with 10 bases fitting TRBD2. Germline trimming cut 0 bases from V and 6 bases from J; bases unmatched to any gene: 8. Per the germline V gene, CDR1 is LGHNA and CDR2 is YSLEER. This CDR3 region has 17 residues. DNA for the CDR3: TGCGCCAGCAGCCAAGAGAAGACAGCGGGAGGGACCAATGAGCAGTTCTTC. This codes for CASSQEKTAGGTNEQFF.

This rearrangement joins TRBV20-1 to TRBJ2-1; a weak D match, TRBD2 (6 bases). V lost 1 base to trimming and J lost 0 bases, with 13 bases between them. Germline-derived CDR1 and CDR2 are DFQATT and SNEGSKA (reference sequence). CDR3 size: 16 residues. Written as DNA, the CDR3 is TGCAGTGCTAGAGGGGGGGACTCAAGCTCCTACAATGAGCAGTTCTTC. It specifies CSARGGDSSSYNEQFF.

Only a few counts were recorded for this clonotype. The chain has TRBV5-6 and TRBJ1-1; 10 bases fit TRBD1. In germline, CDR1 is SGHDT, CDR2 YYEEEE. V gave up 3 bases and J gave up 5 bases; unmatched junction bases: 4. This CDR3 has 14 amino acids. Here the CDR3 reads CASSWRDRGTEAFF. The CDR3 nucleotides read TGTGCCAGCAGCTGGCGGGACAGGGGAACTGAAGCTTTCTTT.

CDR3 nucleotide sequence: TGTGCCAGCAGCTTAGGCCAGACCATCTCTGGAAACACCATATATTTT. The encoded protein is CASSLGQTISGNTIYF. The genes are TRBV7-8 and TRBJ1-3; no firm D call. Looked up from germline, CDR1 is SGHVS and CDR2 is FQNEAQ. The CDR3 consists of 16 residues. V lost 1 base to trimming and J lost 0 bases, with 10 bases between them.

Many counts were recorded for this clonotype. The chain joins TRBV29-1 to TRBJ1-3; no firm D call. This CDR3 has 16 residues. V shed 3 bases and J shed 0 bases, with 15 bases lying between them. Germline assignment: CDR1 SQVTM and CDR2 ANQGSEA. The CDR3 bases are TGCAGCGTTGATGTTGGCTGGAGCGTCTCTGGAAACACCATATATTTT. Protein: CSVDVGWSVSGNTIYF.

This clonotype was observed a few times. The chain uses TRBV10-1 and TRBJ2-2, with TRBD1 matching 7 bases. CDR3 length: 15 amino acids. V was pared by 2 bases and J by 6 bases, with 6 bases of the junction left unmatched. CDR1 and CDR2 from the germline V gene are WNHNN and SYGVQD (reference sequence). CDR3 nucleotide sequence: TGCGCCAGCAGTGAGGAGGGGGCGCGTGCCGGGGAGCTGTTTTTT. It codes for CASSEEGARAGELFF.

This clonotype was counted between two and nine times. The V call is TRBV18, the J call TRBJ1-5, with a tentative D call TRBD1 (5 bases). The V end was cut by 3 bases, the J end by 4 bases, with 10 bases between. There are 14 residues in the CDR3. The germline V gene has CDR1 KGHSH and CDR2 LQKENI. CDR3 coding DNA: TGTGCCAGCTCACCCGGGGCCGGGAATCAGCCCCAGCATTTT. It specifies CASSPGAGNQPQHF.

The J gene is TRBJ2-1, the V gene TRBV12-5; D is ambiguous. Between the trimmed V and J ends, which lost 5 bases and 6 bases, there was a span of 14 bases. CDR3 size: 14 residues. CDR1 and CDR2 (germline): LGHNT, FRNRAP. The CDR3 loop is CASGLKVPANEQFF. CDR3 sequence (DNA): TGTGCTAGTGGTCTCAAAGTCCCGGCCAATGAGCAGTTCTTC.